The rows below give T cell receptor beta chains drawn from one sample of a study of cytomegalovirus exposure and HLA in healthy donors. The method was immunoSEQ multiplex PCR; TCRdb's version includes in-frame clones alone and lacks a portion of them. The sample has around 100,000 clones, 79% seen once. The sequenced material came from PBMCs. These receptors came from a woman in her 40s in good health and CMV-seronegative. Both conserved end residues are trimmed from each CDR3. Size is omitted from some rows. Given values are once, few, many or a class for expanded clones.

J gene: TRBJ2-7; clone size: NA; V gene: TRBV19; CDR3 protein: ASSIRGHPLNDEQY
J gene: TRBJ1-5; clone size: NA; V gene: TRBV4-3; CDR3 protein: ASSLFWGTGNHQPQH
J gene: TRBJ1-5; clone size: NA; V gene: TRBV19; CDR3 protein: ASGTGVSNQPQH
J gene: TRBJ2-2; clone size: NA; V gene: TRBV4-3; CDR3 protein: ASSQDRTRPGELF
J gene: TRBJ1-2; clone size: once; V gene: TRBV5-4; CDR3 protein: ASSLAGTGDGYT
J gene: TRBJ1-2; clone size: NA; V gene: TRBV25-1; CDR3 protein: ASRSLNYGYT
J gene: TRBJ1-5; clone size: NA; V gene: TRBV27; CDR3 protein: ASSFGGLNQPQH
J gene: TRBJ2-3; clone size: NA; V gene: TRBV6-5; CDR3 protein: ASSSPRGPDTQY
J gene: TRBJ2-1; clone size: NA; V gene: TRBV14; CDR3 protein: ASSQDQQSDEQF
J gene: TRBJ1-1; clone size: NA; V gene: TRBV7-2; CDR3 protein: ASSAQGLNTEAF
J gene: TRBJ2-1; clone size: NA; V gene: TRBV7-2; CDR3 protein: ASSLTGTAYNEQF
J gene: TRBJ2-7; clone size: NA; V gene: TRBV15; CDR3 protein: ATSPRGDSYEQY
J gene: TRBJ2-6; clone size: few; V gene: TRBV5-4; CDR3 protein: ASSLAVSGANVLT
J gene: TRBJ2-3; clone size: NA; V gene: TRBV10-1; CDR3 protein: ASSENRITDTQY
J gene: TRBJ2-6; clone size: NA; V gene: TRBV27; CDR3 protein: ASSLDRGPFSGANVLT
J gene: TRBJ2-3; clone size: NA; V gene: TRBV7-9; CDR3 protein: SSSLRQSTDTQY